The sequence of this T cell receptor beta chain was determined in a study of beta chain features in type 1 diabetes. This clone turned up a few times. Its antigen remains unknown. Study-level findings and limits: Type 1 diabetes patients showed a moderate but significant shortening of TCRB CDR3s in all four CD4+ subsets.

Isolated RNA was reverse transcribed in full, so expressed TCRB transcripts were sequenced. Sequencing was performed with immunoSEQ multiplex PCR; in TCRdb, only in-frame clones are kept and a portion is missing. The repertoire has some 640,000 clones, over 12% of them found once; the top ten carry just under 0.04%. The sequence was obtained from a young man with type 1 diabetes. The specimen sequenced was naive CD4+ T cells from blood.

The CDR3 coding sequence is TGTGCCTGGATATTAGCCCACCCCAACACTGAAGCTTTCTTT. The encoded protein is CAWILAHPNTEAFF. This rearrangement joins TRBV30 to TRBJ1-1, with no clear D. CDR1 is GTSNPN and CDR2 is SVGIG in the germline V gene (reference sequence). CDR3 length equals 14 residues. Trimming took 4 bases from V and 2 from J, leaving 14 bases between them. The variable domain in full, completed from reference TRBV30 and TRBJ1-1, reads SQTIHQWPATLVQPVGSPLSLECTVEGTSNPNLYWYRQAAGRGLQLLFYSVGIGQISSEVPQNLSASRPQDRQFILSSKKLLLSDSGFYLCAWILAHPNTEAFFGQGTRLTVV.